This T cell receptor beta chain comes out of a study of identical twins. This clonotype was recorded at least ten times. MiXCR was run by TCRdb on the 5' RACE reads, yielding one entry per CDR3 protein. The sample contains about 570,000 distinct CDR3 sequences, 9.6% of which appear only once. The sample was also reused in another study, on yellow fever vaccine responses in identical twins.

The sequenced sample consisted of PBMCs. This TCR derives from a woman aged 18-35 years in good health.

CDR3 in amino acids: CASIQTSGAYNEQFF. Written as DNA, the CDR3 is TGTGCCAGCATTCAGACTAGCGGGGCCTACAATGAGCAGTTCTTC. The gene calls are TRBV7-9 and TRBJ2-1, with 11 nucleotides matching TRBD2. The CDR3 runs 15 residues. V shed 7 bases and J 2 bases; nucleotides not matched to a gene: 4. Germline V gene sequence: CDR1 SEHNR, CDR2 FQNEAQ (reference sequence).